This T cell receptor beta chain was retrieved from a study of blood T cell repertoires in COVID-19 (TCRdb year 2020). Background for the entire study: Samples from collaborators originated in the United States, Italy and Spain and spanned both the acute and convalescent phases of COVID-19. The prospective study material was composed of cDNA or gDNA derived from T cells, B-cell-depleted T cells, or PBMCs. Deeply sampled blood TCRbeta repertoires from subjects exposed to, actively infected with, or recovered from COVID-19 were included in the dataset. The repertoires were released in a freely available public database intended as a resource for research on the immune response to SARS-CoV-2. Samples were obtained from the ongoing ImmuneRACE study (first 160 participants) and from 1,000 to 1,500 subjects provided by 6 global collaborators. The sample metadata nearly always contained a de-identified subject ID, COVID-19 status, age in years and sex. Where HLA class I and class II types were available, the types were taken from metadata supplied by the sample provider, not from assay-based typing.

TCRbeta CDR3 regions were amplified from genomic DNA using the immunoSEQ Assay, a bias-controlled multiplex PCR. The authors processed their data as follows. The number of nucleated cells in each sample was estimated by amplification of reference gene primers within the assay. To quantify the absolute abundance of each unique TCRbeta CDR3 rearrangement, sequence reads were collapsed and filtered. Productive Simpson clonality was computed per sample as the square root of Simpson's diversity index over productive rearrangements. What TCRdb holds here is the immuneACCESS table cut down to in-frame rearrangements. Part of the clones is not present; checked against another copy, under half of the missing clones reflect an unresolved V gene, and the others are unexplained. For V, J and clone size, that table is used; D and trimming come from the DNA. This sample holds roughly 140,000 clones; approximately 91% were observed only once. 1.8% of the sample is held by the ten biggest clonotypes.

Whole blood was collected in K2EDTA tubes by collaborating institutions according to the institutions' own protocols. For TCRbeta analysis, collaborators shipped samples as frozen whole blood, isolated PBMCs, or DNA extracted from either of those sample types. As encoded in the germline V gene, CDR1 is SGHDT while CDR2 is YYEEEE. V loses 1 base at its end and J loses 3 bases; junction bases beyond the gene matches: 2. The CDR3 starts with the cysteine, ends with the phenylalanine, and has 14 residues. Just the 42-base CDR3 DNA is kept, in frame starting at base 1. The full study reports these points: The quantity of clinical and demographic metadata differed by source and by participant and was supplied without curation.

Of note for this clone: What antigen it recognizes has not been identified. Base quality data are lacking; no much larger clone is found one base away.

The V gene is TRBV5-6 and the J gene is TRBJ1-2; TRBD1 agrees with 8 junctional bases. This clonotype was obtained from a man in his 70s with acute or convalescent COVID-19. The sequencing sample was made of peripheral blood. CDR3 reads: CASSLRQGHYGYTF. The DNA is TGTGCCAGCAGCTTGAGACAGGGGCACTATGGCTACACCTTC.